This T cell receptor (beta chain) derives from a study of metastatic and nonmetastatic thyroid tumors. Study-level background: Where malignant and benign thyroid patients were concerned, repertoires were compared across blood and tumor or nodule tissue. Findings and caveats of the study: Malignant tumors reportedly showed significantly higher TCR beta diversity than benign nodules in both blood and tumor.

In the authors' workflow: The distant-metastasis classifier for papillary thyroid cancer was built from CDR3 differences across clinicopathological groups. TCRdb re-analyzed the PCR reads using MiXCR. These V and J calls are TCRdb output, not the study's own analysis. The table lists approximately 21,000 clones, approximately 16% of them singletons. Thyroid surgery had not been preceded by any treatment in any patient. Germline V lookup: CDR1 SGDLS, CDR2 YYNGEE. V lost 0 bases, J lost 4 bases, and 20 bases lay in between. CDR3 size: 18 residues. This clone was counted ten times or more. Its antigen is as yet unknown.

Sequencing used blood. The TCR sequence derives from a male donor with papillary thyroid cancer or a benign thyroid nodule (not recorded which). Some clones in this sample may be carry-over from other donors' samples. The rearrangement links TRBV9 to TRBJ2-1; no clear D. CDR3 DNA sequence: TGTGCCAGCAGCGTAGGCAAAAGAGTGGAGAGTATTTACAATGAGCAGTTCTTC. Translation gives CASSVGKRVESIYNEQFF.